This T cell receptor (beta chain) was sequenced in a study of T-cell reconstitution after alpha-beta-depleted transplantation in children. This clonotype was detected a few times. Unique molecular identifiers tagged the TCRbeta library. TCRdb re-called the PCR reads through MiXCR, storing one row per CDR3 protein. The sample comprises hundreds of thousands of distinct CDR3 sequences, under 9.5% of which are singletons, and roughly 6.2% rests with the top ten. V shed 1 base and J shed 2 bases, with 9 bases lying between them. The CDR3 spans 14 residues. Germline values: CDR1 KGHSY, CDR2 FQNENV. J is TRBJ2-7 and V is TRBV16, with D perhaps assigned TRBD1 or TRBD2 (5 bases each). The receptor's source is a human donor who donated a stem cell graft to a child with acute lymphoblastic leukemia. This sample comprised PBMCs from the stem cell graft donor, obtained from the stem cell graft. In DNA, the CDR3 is TGTGCCAGCAGCCAATGGGACGGACCCTACGAGCAGTACTTC. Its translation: CASSQWDGPYEQYF.